This T cell receptor beta chain was captured by sequencing in a study of T cells in Graves' hyperthyroidism and ophthalmopathy (dated by TCRdb to about 2019). Study-wide context: Peripheral blood was collected at initial diagnosis, before any treatment. The paper describes TCR Vbeta CDR3 sequencing of 135 peripheral blood samples, made up of about 40 ophthalmopathy patients, approximately 73 hyperthyroidism patients and some 17 progressor patients. A discovery cohort of roughly 96 patients, roughly 45 with Graves' ophthalmopathy and about 58 with stable Graves' hyperthyroidism, was used to find distinguishing TCR V-J signatures. An independent validation cohort of around 19 hyperthyroidism patients and 15 or so patients who later progressed to ophthalmopathy tested prospective prediction of ophthalmopathy. Following sampling, methimazole starting at 30 mg daily was given to hyperthyroidism patients, and high-dose intravenous methylprednisolone was given to ophthalmopathy patients. For training and testing, the 80 to 100 patients in the discovery cohort were randomly divided in a 7:3 ratio. Thyroid tissue and blood T-cell repertoires from six Graves' hyperthyroidism patients were also compared in the study.

TCR beta CDR3 regions were amplified from RNA transcripts. The TCR CDR3 was subjected to a first round of RT-PCR using the HTBI primer set and the Qiagen OneStep RT-PCR kit. Libraries were constructed in a second round of multiplex PCR, after which size selection and purification were carried out. Libraries were sequenced paired-end with 100 bp reads on an Illumina HiSeq2000. From the authors' description of their analysis: SOAPnuke was used to process the raw data, with reads discarded if the reads contained adapters or uncalled bases, had a mean Phred below 15, or lacked an exact constant-primer or identifier match. COPE v1.2.5 was used to merge the high-quality paired reads, and each unique nucleotide sequence was defined as a clonotype. MiTCR v1.1 was used to align the clonotypes against IMGT TRBV, TRBD and TRBJ reference segments. Analysis was restricted to V-J combinations with a frequency above 0.0001, which covered roughly 99% of repertoires. A TCS score was defined as the ratio between F50 (clonal expansion) and ExV (chaos), using BLOSUM62-based TCRdist between CDR3 peptides within each V-J. Welch's t-statistics and random forest reduced 500 to 550 V-J features to roughly 13, which were used in a naive Bayes classifier (R e1071). TCRdb ran its own pipeline on the public reads, namely fastp trimming at Q25 and MiXCR clone calling, and kept in-frame beta chains. Identical CDR3 proteins give one entry, which carries the most common genes and DNA. Here the V and J calls rest on TCRdb's processing, not on the authors' analysis. Present in this sample are roughly 350,000 distinct CDR3 sequences, about 14% of which were seen just once. 15% to 20% of the sample goes to the ten largest clones.

This clonotype was picked up many times. Its target antigen remains unknown. Base-call qualities are not available, and no considerably larger clone is one nucleotide away. The full study reports these points: Most expanded thyroid clonotypes (frequency above 0.001) were also detected in blood, suggesting blood repertoires may reflect thyroid immune responses. In validation, the model predicted progression to ophthalmopathy with roughly 70% sensitivity and 72.22% specificity, a median of approximately 6.5 months before onset. In cross-validation, a model built on a 13 V-J signature told ophthalmopathy apart from stable hyperthyroidism with roughly 87% sensitivity and approximately 81% specificity, and in testing the same model reached 80%/75%. No statistical method was used to fix the sample size in advance, and group allocation was not hidden from the investigators.

CDR1 and CDR2 are read off the germline V gene as SGHRS and YFSETQ. Trimming removed 4 bases from V and 8 bases from J; the gene matches leave 10 bases unexplained. There are 15 amino acids in the CDR3, from cysteine to phenylalanine inclusive. Only the CDR3 DNA is retained, 45 bases long and in frame from the first base. Ophthalmopathy patients had moderately to severely active disease, Clinical Activity Score of at least 3, NOSPECS grade of at least 4, and duration under 3 months. Any patient with an uncontrolled infection, another autoimmune disease, pregnancy or lactation was excluded. Clinical symptoms, serum thyroxine and TRAb, thyroid ultrasound, and orbital computed tomography formed the basis for the diagnoses. Ficoll-Paque density gradient centrifugation was used to isolate PBMCs from 9.5 to 10 ml of fresh peripheral blood. Total RNA was extracted with Trizol reagent, and quality was checked on an Agilent 2100 Bioanalyzer.

Sequencing input: blood. The sequence links TRBV5-1 to TRBJ1-2, and TRBD1 matches 11 of the central bases. The source of this sequence is a woman in her 30s with Graves' ophthalmopathy. Read as DNA, the sequence is TGCGCCAGCAGCAGGGAAGGACAGGGGGCAGGAGGCTACACCTTC. Translated, this is CASSREGQGAGGYTF.